The rows below give T cell receptor beta chains drawn from one sample of a study of T cells after posttransplantation cyclophosphamide. Some clones are missing from TCRdb's copy, which holds only in-frame ones; the method was immunoSEQ multiplex PCR. The sample yields under 20,000 clones, 83% seen once. The sequenced material came from memory CD4+ T cells sorted from blood. The receptor set was obtained from a young man in good health and a related stem cell transplant donor. Each CDR3 is given with its conserved first and last residue. A D gene is named only where the DNA matches it firmly. The listing skips clone size in some rows; elsewhere it reads once, few, many or a size class.

.	.	TRBV5-1	17	TRBJ2-5	CASSSPGTRPGQETQYF	TGCGCCAGCAGCTCTCCAGGTACGCGGCCGGGACAAGAGACCCAGTACTTC
.	.	TRBV7-2	19	TRBJ1-3	CASSLWSTTTDPSGNTIYF	TGTGCCAGCAGCTTATGGTCCACGACGACAGACCCCTCTGGAAACACCATATATTTT
.	TRBD1	TRBV13	18	TRBJ1-4	CASSPTTGGAGSNEKLFF	TGTGCCAGCAGCCCTACCACAGGGGGCGCGGGATCTAATGAAAAACTGTTTTTT
.	.	TRBV6-1	15	TRBJ2-3	CASRGDAPGTDTQYF	TGTGCCAGCAGGGGAGACGCACCGGGCACAGATACGCAGTATTTT
.	.	TRBV5-4	14	TRBJ2-5	CASSLSWQRETQYF	TGTGCCAGCAGCTTGAGTTGGCAGCGAGAGACCCAGTACTTC
.	.	TRBV19	16	TRBJ1-5	CASSQSGRGSNQPQHF	TGTGCCAGTAGTCAGTCAGGCAGGGGAAGCAATCAGCCCCAGCATTTT
.	TRBD2	TRBV5-1	15	TRBJ2-3	CASSFSSGGTDTQYF	TGCGCCAGCAGTTTTTCTAGCGGGGGCACAGATACGCAGTATTTT
.	TRBD1	TRBV27	15	TRBJ1-1	CASSTYHRGSTEAFF	TGTGCCAGCAGTACCTATCACAGGGGATCAACTGAAGCTTTCTTT
.	TRBD1	TRBV19	15	TRBJ1-1	CASSLPGQGYTEAFF	TGTGCCAGTAGTCTTCCGGGACAGGGGTACACTGAAGCTTTCTTT
.	.	TRBV18	17	TRBJ1-3	CASSLGTGTHSGNTIYF	TGTGCCAGCTCACTTGGAACAGGGACCCACTCTGGAAACACCATATATTTT
.	.	TRBV5-6	13	TRBJ2-2	CASSLGRAGELFF	TGTGCCAGCAGCTTGGGGAGGGCCGGGGAGCTGTTTTTT
.	TRBD1	TRBV2	15	TRBJ1-4	CASPQDRGSNEKLFF	TGTGCCAGCCCGCAGGACAGGGGGTCTAATGAAAAACTGTTTTTT
.	TRBD2	TRBV5-1	15	TRBJ2-1	CASSLGGLEVNEQFF	TGCGCCAGCAGCTTAGGAGGACTAGAAGTCAATGAGCAGTTCTTC
.	.	TRBV5-1	13	TRBJ2-7	CASSDPPGYEQYF	TGCGCCAGCAGTGACCCCCCGGGCTACGAGCAGTACTTC
.	.	TRBV9	15	TRBJ1-6	CASSPKPVDNSPLHF	TGTGCCAGCAGCCCCAAACCAGTTGATAATTCACCCCTCCACTTT
.	TRBD2	TRBV6-4	15	TRBJ2-6	CASSGGGSGANVLTF	TGTGCCAGCAGTGGCGGGGGTAGTGGGGCCAACGTCCTGACTTTC
.	TRBD1	TRBV25-1	16	TRBJ1-6	CASSSSWTGGRSPLHF	TGTGCCAGCAGTTCATCATGGACAGGGGGTCGCTCACCCCTCCACTTT
.	TRBD1	TRBV4-1	17	TRBJ1-2	CASSQEKFGTGGGGYTF	TGCGCCAGCAGCCAAGAAAAGTTCGGGACAGGGGGCGGTGGCTACACCTTC
.	.	TRBV7-8	13	TRBJ1-6	CASRKTGDSPLHF	TGTGCCAGCAGGAAGACAGGAGATTCACCCCTCCACTTT
.	TRBD1	TRBV7-2	15	TRBJ2-1	CASSTQGASYNEQFF	TGTGCCAGCAGCACACAGGGGGCGTCCTACAATGAGCAGTTCTTC
.	TRBD1	TRBV19	15	TRBJ1-5	CASSPGQGRVQPQHF	TGTGCCAGTAGTCCGGGACAGGGAAGGGTTCAGCCCCAGCATTTT
.	.	TRBV5-4	15	TRBJ2-5	CASSSTQGGGETQYF	TGTGCCAGCAGCTCAACACAGGGCGGCGGGGAGACCCAGTACTTC
.	.	TRBV20-1	11	TRBJ2-1	CSATPGNEQFF	TGCAGTGCCACTCCGGGCAATGAGCAGTTCTTC
.	.	TRBV2	13	TRBJ1-1	CASKEGWNTEAFF	TGTGCCAGCAAAGAGGGTTGGAACACTGAAGCTTTCTTT
.	.	TRBV18	15	TRBJ1-1	CASSPAPNRNTEAFF	TGTGCCAGCTCACCCGCCCCTAATAGGAACACTGAAGCTTTCTTT
.	TRBD1	TRBV10-3	15	TRBJ2-3	CAISDVTGGTDTQYF	TGTGCCATCAGTGATGTGACAGGGGGCACAGATACGCAGTATTTT
.	TRBD2	TRBV7-6	17	TRBJ2-2	CASSPSGRGGHTGELFF	TGTGCCAGCAGCCCCAGTGGTCGCGGGGGTCACACCGGGGAGCTGTTTTTT
few	.	TRBV5-1	12	TRBJ1-6	CASHSDQGALHF	TGCGCCAGCCACAGCGACCAAGGGGCCCTCCACTTT
.	TRBD2	TRBV5-6	16	TRBJ2-2	CASTLLAGANTGELFF	TGTGCCAGCACCTTACTAGCGGGGGCAAACACCGGGGAGCTGTTTTTT
.	.	TRBV4-3	13	TRBJ1-1	CASSRQGNTEAFF	TGCGCCAGCAGCCGGCAGGGGAACACTGAAGCTTTCTTT
.	TRBD1	TRBV5-4	15	TRBJ1-1	CASSPGQGRDTEAFF	TGTGCCAGCAGCCCTGGACAGGGGAGGGACACTGAAGCTTTCTTT
.	.	TRBV27	12	TRBJ1-2	CASSSGSYGYTF	TGTGCCAGCAGTTCAGGGTCCTATGGCTACACCTTC
once	TRBD1	TRBV28	17	TRBJ2-6	CASSFQTGGSGANVLTF	TGTGCCAGCAGTTTTCAGACAGGGGGCTCTGGGGCCAACGTCCTGACTTTC